This T cell receptor (beta chain) was retrieved from a study of blood T cell repertoires in COVID-19 (dated by TCRdb to between 2020 and 2021). Background for the entire study: The collaborator samples originated in the United States, Italy and Spain and spanned the acute and convalescent phases of COVID-19. HLA class I and class II types, where available, came from metadata supplied by the sample provider rather than from assay-based typing. Sample metadata almost always included a de-identified subject ID, COVID-19 status, age in years and sex. Subjects who had been exposed to COVID-19, were actively infected with it, or had recovered from it provided the deeply sampled blood TCRbeta repertoires that made up the dataset. The prospective study material was composed of cDNA or gDNA derived from T cells, B-cell-depleted T cells, or PBMCs. Samples were obtained from the ongoing ImmuneRACE study (first 160 participants) and from roughly 1,300 subjects provided by 6 global collaborators. A freely available public database, intended as a resource for researchers studying the immune response to SARS-CoV-2, is where the repertoires were released. The research as a whole found: The amount of clinical and demographic metadata varied by source and participant and was provided uncurated.

Concerning this clone itself: The specificity of this receptor is unknown. No quality values exist for individual bases; no much larger clone is one base distant.

Based on the germline V gene, the CDR1 and CDR2 sequences are SGHAT and FQNNGV. The CDR3 runs 12 amino acids, cysteine and phenylalanine included. Only CDR3 DNA remains: 36 bases, in frame from the first base. The V end loses 1 base and the J end loses 6 bases, and a stretch of 6 bases separates them. TCRbeta CDR3 regions were amplified from genomic DNA using the immunoSEQ Assay, a bias-controlled multiplex PCR. Processing in the source paper ran as follows. Within the assay, amplification of reference gene primers was used to estimate how many nucleated cells each sample contained. To quantify the absolute abundance of each unique TCRbeta CDR3 rearrangement, sequence reads were collapsed and filtered. For each sample, productive Simpson clonality was calculated by taking the square root of Simpson's diversity index across productive rearrangements. TCRdb retrieved this table from immuneACCESS and kept in-frame rearrangements only. Not all clones are present; in checked studies, unresolved V genes account for under half, and no reason is known for the remainder. For V, J and clone size, that table is used; D and trimming come from the DNA. This sample lists about 56,000 clones; roughly 90% were detected once. The top ten hold about a fifth of the sample.

Each collaborating institution followed its own protocols to collect whole blood in K2EDTA tubes. For TCRbeta analysis, collaborators shipped samples as frozen whole blood, isolated PBMCs, or DNA extracted from either of those sample types. Sample: peripheral blood. The receptor chain draws on TRBV11-2 and TRBJ1-2; too little of a D gene remains to name it. This clonotype was sampled from a human donor in a cohort sampled during active COVID-19. The base sequence is TGTGCCAGCAGCTTAGCTCGAGATGGCTACACCTTC. It codes for CASSLARDGYTF.